These 10 T cell receptor beta chains originate from one sample sequenced in a study of blood T cell repertoires in COVID-19. Sequencing was performed with immunoSEQ multiplex PCR; in TCRdb, only in-frame clones are kept and a portion is missing. The sample shows 140,000 to 150,000 clones, around 81% of them seen only once. The sequenced sample was peripheral blood. These receptors all stem from a woman between 35 and 50 years old with active or convalescent COVID-19.

The genes are TRBV10-3 and TRBJ1-2; 7 nucleotides line up with TRBD1. Trimming removed 8 bases from V and 8 bases from J; junction bases left unmatched: 11. Germline V lookup: CDR1 ENHRY, CDR2 SYGVKD. The CDR3 has 13 residues. The CDR3 nucleotides read TGTGCCATCGAGGGGACAGAGGCCGGGGGCTACACCTTC. This sequence encodes CAIEGTEAGGYTF.

There are a few counts of this clone. The chain recombines TRBV25-1 with TRBJ1-4; TRBD1 might be the D (6 bases). Deletions cut 3 bases from V and 5 bases from J, with 13 bases between. The CDR3 loop spans 15 amino acids. Germline V gene lookup returns CDR1 MGHDK and CDR2 SYGVNS. This chain's CDR3 is CASSDPRGPNEKLFF. CDR3 bases: TGTGCCAGCAGTGACCCCAGGGGTCCCAATGAAAAACTGTTTTTT.

The J gene is TRBJ2-7, the V gene TRBV19; 12 bases are a match to TRBD2. V shed 5 bases and J 4 bases; nucleotides not matched to a gene: 6. CDR1 and CDR2 from the germline V gene are LNHDA and SQIVND (reference sequence). This CDR3 has 15 residues. The DNA for the CDR3 is TGTGCCAGTAGTGTCCTAGCGGGGGGGCAATACGAGCAGTACTTC. Its protein product is CASSVLAGGQYEQYF.

The V call is TRBV28, the J call TRBJ1-4, with 9 positions matching TRBD1. Germline loops: CDR1 MDHEN, CDR2 SYDVKM. This CDR3 contains 16 residues. V was pared by 4 bases and J by 8 bases, with 11 bases of the junction left unmatched. The CDR3 is CASSSPGTGRGEKLFF. The CDR3 DNA is TGTGCCAGCAGTTCTCCCGGGACAGGGAGAGGAGAAAAACTGTTTTTT.

The rearrangement joins TRBV11-2 to TRBJ2-5; possibly TRBD1 for D (6 bases). From germline, CDR1 is SGHAT and CDR2 FQNNGV. The V and J ends lost 1 base and 7 bases respectively, with 13 bases between them. The CDR3 covers 14 residues. Written as DNA, the CDR3 is TGTGCCAGCAGCTTAGCCGTGACAGGCGGGACCCAGTACTTC. This encodes CASSLAVTGGTQYF.

The genes are TRBV9 and TRBJ1-2; D gene unclear. CDR1 SGDLS and CDR2 YYNGEE come from the germline V gene. This CDR3 is built from 13 residues. Trimming removed 4 bases from V and 8 bases from J, with 15 bases in between. Here the CDR3 DNA reads TGTGCCAGCAGCTCATCCCCTGTACAAGGCTACACCTTC. Translating gives CASSSSPVQGYTF.

Only one count was recorded for this clone. In DNA, the CDR3 is TGTGCCACCAGTGATTTAGCGGACAGGGGGATCAATGAGCAGTTCTTC. Its translation is CATSDLADRGINEQFF. The V gene is TRBV24-1, the J gene TRBJ2-1; 10 nucleotides agree with TRBD1. CDR3 length equals 16 residues. The germline CDR1 and CDR2 sequences are KGHDR and SFDVKD. With 1 base clipped from V and 6 bases from J, the junction kept 5 bases outside the gene matches.

As to this clone: The identical CDR3 is also encoded by other nucleotide sequences in the sample. V usage is TRBV18 and J usage is TRBJ1-2, with 7 bases fitting TRBD1. After removal of 3 bases from V and 3 bases from J, the junction contained 4 bases not matched to a gene. The CDR3 is 14 residues long. Germline CDR1 reads KGHSH; CDR2 reads LQKENI. Here the CDR3 DNA reads TGTGCCAGCTCACCCCTTGACAGGGACTATGGCTACACCTTC. Protein product: CASSPLDRDYGYTF.

The rearrangement links TRBV18 to TRBJ2-7; D is possibly TRBD1 (6 bases). V was clipped by 2 bases and J by 3 bases, with 14 bases between them. Germline V CDR1 and CDR2: KGHSH, LQKENI. The CDR3 has 15 residues. CDR3 amino acids: CASSPATGPIYEQYF. The DNA for the CDR3 is TGTGCCAGCTCACCAGCGACAGGCCCTATCTACGAGCAGTACTTC.

CDR3 coding DNA: TGTGCCAGCCTCCGCTGGGGGGAAGGCTATGGCTACACCTTC. This translates into CASLRWGEGYGYTF. The chain links TRBV19 to TRBJ1-2; D possibly corresponds to TRBD1 (5 bases). This CDR3 comprises 14 residues. Germline CDR1 LNHDA, CDR2 SQIVND (reference sequence). The germline V and J ends were trimmed by 9 bases and 4 bases, with 18 bases remaining between them.